Listed below are T cell receptor beta chains from one sample, sequenced in a study of shared clonotypes between healthy human individuals. Using immunoSEQ multiplex PCR, the repertoire was profiled, and TCRdb retains in-frame clones only, with some absent. The data contain 2 million to 2.5 million clones, approximately 94% of them singletons. Sequenced sample: naive CD4+ T cells sorted from blood. The receptor source for this set is a man between 18 and 29 years old in good health. CDR3s include the opening cysteine and the closing phenylalanine or tryptophan. A D gene is named only where the DNA matches it firmly. For some rows the clone size is stated as once, few or many, or as a class when expanded; others skip it.

>TRBV30|.|.|TRBJ2-7
TGTGCCTGGATGGGCCAGGCAGCGCAAAAATACGAGCAGTACTTC
CAWMGQAAQKYEQYF
>TRBV7-8|TRBD2|.|TRBJ2-2
TGTGCCAGCAGCTTAGCGCAGCGGGAGGGCCTGAACGGGGAGCTGTTTTTT
CASSLAQREGLNGELFF
>TRBV25-1|TRBD1|.|TRBJ1-5
TGTGCCAGTCAGGACAGGGACAATCAGCCCCAGCATTTT
CASQDRDNQPQHF
>TRBV9|.|.|TRBJ2-3
TGTGCCAGCAGCGTAGTTGGAGACAGCACAGATACGCAGTATTTT
CASSVVGDSTDTQYF
>TRBV7-9|.|.|TRBJ2-5
TGTGCCAGCAGCTCAAGACGGACCACTCCACGGAAAGAGACCCAGTACTTC
CASSSRRTTPRKETQYF
>TRBV6-4|TRBD2|.|TRBJ2-4
TGTGCCAGCAGCGATCAGCGGGATAGCATTCAGTACTTC
CASSDQRDSIQYF
>TRBV9|.|.|TRBJ2-7
TGTGCCAGCAGCGTAGTCGGAAATTCCTACGAGCAGTACTTC
CASSVVGNSYEQYF
>TRBV5-6|TRBD2|.|TRBJ2-1
TGTGCCAGCAGCACGGAACTAGCGCCGAGCTCCTACAATGAGCAGTTCTTC
CASSTELAPSSYNEQFF
>TRBV5-1|TRBD1|.|TRBJ1-5
TGCGCCAGCAGCTTACATGGACAGGGGGCGGTCGGCAATCAGCCCCAGCATTTT
CASSLHGQGAVGNQPQHF
>TRBV28|TRBD1|.|TRBJ1-1
TGTGCCAGCATATCATCGACAGGGAGGGCTGAAGCTTTCTTT
CASISSTGRAEAFF
>TRBV27|.|.|TRBJ1-1
TGTGCCAGCAGTTCCTCGGGGCGGCCCATGAACACTGAAGCTTTCTTT
CASSSSGRPMNTEAFF
>TRBV14|.|.|TRBJ1-6
TGTGCCAGCAGCCAAAATCCGGGGCGTAAAGTCTATAATTCACCCCTCCACTTT
CASSQNPGRKVYNSPLHF
>TRBV28|.|.|TRBJ2-7
TGTGCCAGCAGTTTATTCGGGTTTTACGAGCAGTACTTC
CASSLFGFYEQYF
>TRBV19|.|.|TRBJ1-2
TGTGCCAGTAGTATCCCCGGCACTAACTATGGCTACACCTTC
CASSIPGTNYGYTF
>TRBV2|TRBD2|.|TRBJ2-7
TGTGCCTCTCGGGAGGGTAGGTACGAGCAGTACTTC
CASREGRYEQYF
>TRBV9|TRBD2|.|TRBJ2-7
TGTGCCAGCAGCGTAGATAGCGGGAGGGACGAGCAGTACTTC
CASSVDSGRDEQYF
>TRBV28|.|.|TRBJ1-5
TGTGCCAGCAGCGGGCAGGGAAAGAATCAGCCCCAGCATTTT
CASSGQGKNQPQHF
>TRBV6-5|TRBD1|.|TRBJ2-7
TGTGCCAGCAGATACCGGGACAGGGGTTCCTACGAGCAGTACTTC
CASRYRDRGSYEQYF
>TRBV2|.|.|TRBJ1-2
TGTGCCACCTTCGCCACCTTCATCGGCAATGGCTACACCTTC
CATFATFIGNGYTF
>TRBV6-1|.|once|TRBJ1-6
TGTGCCAGCAGTGAGCAGGCATATAATTCACCCCTCCACTTT
CASSEQAYNSPLHF
>TRBV18|.|.|TRBJ1-5
TGTGCCAGCTCACCACTTGCAGGGAGCAATCAGCCCCAGCATTTT
CASSPLAGSNQPQHF
>TRBV18|TRBD2|.|TRBJ2-3
TGTGCCAGCTCACCAGGACTAGCGGGAGTTGATACGCAGTATTTT
CASSPGLAGVDTQYF
>TRBV15|TRBD1|.|TRBJ1-1
TGTGCCACCAGCAGAGTCCCTAGGGGGCTAACGAACACTGAAGCTTTCTTT
CATSRVPRGLTNTEAFF
>TRBV27|TRBD1|.|TRBJ1-2
TGTGCCAGCAGTGGACAGGGGTCCGGGGACTATGGCTACACCTTC
CASSGQGSGDYGYTF
>TRBV6-5|TRBD1|.|TRBJ1-3
TGTGCCAGCAGCAGGACAGGGGTGGTCGGAAACACCATATATTTT
CASSRTGVVGNTIYF
>TRBV10-3|TRBD1|.|TRBJ1-1
TGTGCCATCACGGGACAGGGAAACACTGAAGCTTTCTTT
CAITGQGNTEAFF
>TRBV30|.|.|TRBJ2-3
TGTGCCTGTCCAACAGGGTCCGGAACAGATACGCAGTATTTT
CACPTGSGTDTQYF
>TRBV7-2|.|.|TRBJ1-1
TGTGCCAGCAGCTTATATAAACCCACTGAAGCTTTCTTT
CASSLYKPTEAFF
>TRBV18|.|.|TRBJ2-3
TGTGCCAGCTCATCCGACACAGATACGCAGTATTTT
CASSSDTDTQYF
>TRBV11-3|.|.|TRBJ1-1
TGTGCCAGCAGCAAAGGTACAGGGACGAACACTGAAGCTTTCTTT
CASSKGTGTNTEAFF
>TRBV13|.|.|TRBJ2-1
TGTGCCAGCAGCATCCGGGAGCTCCGGAAAATGGGCAATGAGCAGTTCTTC
CASSIRELRKMGNEQFF
>TRBV5-1|.|.|TRBJ1-3
TGCGCCAGCAGCTTCGAACTGGACGGACCTGGAAACACCATATATTTT
CASSFELDGPGNTIYF
>TRBV5-1|.|.|TRBJ1-1
TGCGCCAGCAGCCTGATGGACCTGAACACTGAAGCTTTCTTT
CASSLMDLNTEAFF
>TRBV6-1|.|.|TRBJ1-2
TGTGCCAGCAGCGGGAGGAACTATGGCTACACCTTC
CASSGRNYGYTF
>TRBV10-1|TRBD1|.|TRBJ2-5
TGCGCCAGCAGTGAGGCGCCAGGGGGGACCCAGTACTTC
CASSEAPGGTQYF
>TRBV7-9|TRBD1|.|TRBJ2-1
TGTGCCAGCAGCTTACAACGCCCAGGGGGCGGAATCTTTTGGAATGAGCAGTTCTTC
CASSLQRPGGGIFWNEQFF
>TRBV5-4|.|once|TRBJ1-2
TGTGCCAGCAGCCTAGACGGGAACTATGGCTACACCTTC
CASSLDGNYGYTF
>TRBV19|.|once|TRBJ2-6
TGTGCCAGTTGGGAGGCCAACGTCCTGACTTTC
CASWEANVLTF
>TRBV18|TRBD2|.|TRBJ2-3
TGTGCCAGCTCACCAGCTTCGAGGACTAGCGGCGCAGATACGCAGTATTTT
CASSPASRTSGADTQYF
>TRBV5-6|.|.|TRBJ1-6
TGTGCCAGCAGCTTGGTAGGCAGGGATAATTCACCCCTCCACTTT
CASSLVGRDNSPLHF
>TRBV27|TRBD1|.|TRBJ1-2
TGTGCCAGCAGTCCGGGGGACAGGGGGCATGGCTACACCTTC
CASSPGDRGHGYTF